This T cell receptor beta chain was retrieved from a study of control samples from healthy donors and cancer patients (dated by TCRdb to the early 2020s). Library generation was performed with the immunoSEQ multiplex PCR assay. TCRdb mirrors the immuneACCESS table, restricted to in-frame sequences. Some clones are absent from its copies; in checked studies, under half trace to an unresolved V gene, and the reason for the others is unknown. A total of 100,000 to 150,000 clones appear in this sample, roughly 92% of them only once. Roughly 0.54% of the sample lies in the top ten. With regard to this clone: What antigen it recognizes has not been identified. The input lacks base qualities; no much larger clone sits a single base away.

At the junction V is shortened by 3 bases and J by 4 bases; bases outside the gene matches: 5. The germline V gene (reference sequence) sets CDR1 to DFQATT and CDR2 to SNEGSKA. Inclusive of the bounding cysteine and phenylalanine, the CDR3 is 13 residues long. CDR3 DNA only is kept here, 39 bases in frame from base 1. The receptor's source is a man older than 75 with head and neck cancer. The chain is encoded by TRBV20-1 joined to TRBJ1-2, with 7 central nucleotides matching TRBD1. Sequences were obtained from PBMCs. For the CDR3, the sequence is CSASTGVSYGYTF. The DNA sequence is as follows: TGCAGTGCTAGTACAGGGGTGTCCTATGGCTACACCTTC.